These 23 T cell receptor beta chains originate from one sample sequenced in a study of control samples from healthy donors and cancer patients. TCRdb's copy holds only in-frame clones and misses some; the assay was immunoSEQ multiplex PCR. The sample lists 150,000 to 200,000 clones, 90% to 95% occurring once. The sample taken for sequencing was blood. These receptors originate from a woman aged 25 to 39 in good health.

The J gene is TRBJ1-2, the V gene TRBV12-3 or TRBV12-4; 8 bases fit TRBD1. With 6 bases clipped from V and 7 bases from J, the junction kept 7 bases outside the gene matches. CDR3 length: 13 amino acids. DNA of the CDR3: TGTGCCAGCAGCCGGGCAGGGGGCCTTGGCTACACCTTC. As protein: CASSRAGGLGYTF.

This chain joins TRBV11-2 and TRBJ2-7; D call uncertain. CDR3 size: 14 residues. Germline V gene lookup returns CDR1 SGHAT and CDR2 FQNNGV. Trimming stripped 5 bases from V and 2 bases from J, with 13 bases between. In DNA form, the CDR3 reads TGTGCCAGCAGCCCACAGAGAGTCACCTACGAGCAGTACTTC. It yields the protein CASSPQRVTYEQYF.

The chain joins TRBV2 to TRBJ1-1, with TRBD1 matching 7 bases. From germline, CDR1 is SNHLY and CDR2 FYNNEI. The CDR3 extends over 15 amino acids. Trimming took 7 bases from V and 0 from J; bases not matched to a gene: 8. Written as DNA, the CDR3 is TGTGCCAGCACCCGACAGGGCCGGATGAACACTGAAGCTTTCTTT. Translating it yields CASTRQGRMNTEAFF.

The gene calls are TRBV5-4 and TRBJ2-5, with 8 nucleotides matching TRBD2. The CDR3 runs 16 residues. The V segment lost 0 bases and the J segment 5 bases; nucleotides outside the gene matches: 9. CDR1 is SGHNT and CDR2 is YYREEE in the germline V gene (reference sequence). The CDR3: CASSLARRGGGETQYF. The CDR3 DNA reads TGTGCCAGCAGCTTGGCTCGACGGGGGGGCGGCGAGACCCAGTACTTC.

This chain joins TRBV11-2 and TRBJ2-5; 9 bases are a match to TRBD2. The junction had 9 bases not matched to a gene; V was cut back by 1 base and J by 6 bases. The CDR3 is 16 residues long. Per the germline V gene, CDR1 is SGHAT and CDR2 is FQNNGV. CDR3 sequence: CASSLVGQRGVKTQYF. CDR3 bases: TGTGCCAGCAGCTTAGTGGGGCAGCGGGGGGTGAAGACCCAGTACTTC.

This clone was recorded once. The genes are TRBV7-2 and TRBJ1-2; D is ambiguous. The CDR3 length is 14 residues. Germline V gene lookup returns CDR1 SGHTA and CDR2 FQGNSA. V dropped 3 bases and J dropped 2 bases, with 10 bases sitting between them. CDR3: CASSFRNKNYGYTF. As DNA, the CDR3 is TGTGCCAGCAGCTTTAGAAACAAAAACTATGGCTACACCTTC.

CDR3 coding DNA: TGTGCCAGCTCACGGACTACCTACGAGCAGTACTTC. This encodes CASSRTTYEQYF. The chain recombines TRBV18 with TRBJ2-7, with a tentative D call TRBD2 (6 bases). The CDR3 has 12 amino acids. CDR1 KGHSH and CDR2 LQKENI come from the germline V gene. Trimming took off 4 bases at V and 2 bases at J, with 6 bases between the two ends.

J is TRBJ1-1 and V is TRBV7-2, with D unresolved. Trimming left V 1 base short and J 5 bases short, with 14 bases between. This CDR3 comprises 15 residues. Germline loops: CDR1 SGHTA, CDR2 FQGNSA. For the CDR3, the DNA is TGTGCCAGCAGCTTAGAATCACACAGAGGGACTGAAGCTTTCTTT. Amino acid sequence: CASSLESHRGTEAFF.

The chain uses TRBV3-1 (or the pseudogene TRBV3-2) and TRBJ2-1, with 9 nucleotides matching TRBD2. Looked up from germline, CDR1 is LGHDT and CDR2 is YNNKEL (reference sequence). The J segment lost 10 bases and the V segment lost 6 bases, leaving 4 bases of the junction unmatched. The CDR3 runs to 12 residues. This CDR3 is CASSNGLAEQFF. CDR3 sequence (DNA): TGTGCCAGCAGTAACGGACTAGCGGAGCAGTTCTTC.

The chain combines TRBV6-4 with TRBJ1-5, with 8 nucleotides matching TRBD1. The CDR3 length is 15 residues. Trimming removed 2 bases from V and 3 bases from J; junction bases left unmatched: 3. Germline assignment: CDR1 MRHNA and CDR2 SNTAGT. The CDR3 spells CASSDQTGVNQPQHF. The CDR3 DNA follows: TGTGCCAGCAGTGACCAGACAGGGGTCAATCAGCCCCAGCATTTT.

This rearrangement joins TRBV18 to TRBJ2-1, with D possibly being TRBD1 (5 bases). CDR1 and CDR2 from the germline V gene are KGHSH and LQKENI. This CDR3 is 15 amino acids long. V was clipped by 0 bases and J by 8 bases, with 14 bases between them. This chain's CDR3 is CASSPPNRYGDEQFF. CDR3 coding DNA: TGTGCCAGCTCACCACCGAACAGGTATGGTGATGAGCAGTTCTTC.

V gene TRBV12-5 combines with J gene TRBJ2-7; 11 bases match TRBD1. This CDR3 comprises 16 residues. Germline lookup yields CDR1 LGHNT and CDR2 FRNRAP. Trimming removed 2 bases from V and 1 base from J; junction bases left unmatched: 4. The CDR3 DNA sequence: TGTGCTAGTGGTTTGAGCCGGGACAGGGGGTCCTACGAGCAGTACTTC. Translating gives CASGLSRDRGSYEQYF.

This sequence joins TRBV5-8 and TRBJ2-4; TRBD1 agrees at 10 bases. From germline, CDR1 is SGHTS and CDR2 YDEGEE. With V trimmed by 5 bases and J by 11 bases, 10 bases remained unmatched. This CDR3 contains 14 residues. In DNA form, the CDR3 reads TGTGCCAGCAGTCCCGACCGGGACAGGGGTTTTCAGTACTTC. Its protein product is CASSPDRDRGFQYF. The full variable domain, completed using reference TRBV5-8 and TRBJ2-4, is EAGVTQSPTHLIKTRGQQATLRCSPISGHTSVYWYQQALGLGLQFLLWYDEGEERNRGNFPPRFSGRQFPNYSSELNVNALELEDSALYLCASSPDRDRGFQYFGAGTRLSVL.

CDR3 nucleotide sequence: TGTGCCAGCAGTTACCCACAGGCTAGCGGGAGCGAGCAGTACTTC. This gives the protein CASSYPQASGSEQYF. The chain links TRBV6-6 to TRBJ2-7; TRBD2 agrees at 10 bases. Germline V gives CDR1 MNHNY, CDR2 SVGAGI (reference sequence). This CDR3 is 15 amino acids long. V dropped 2 bases and J dropped 6; count of bases not matched to a gene: 7.

The rearrangement uses TRBV7-9 and TRBJ1-2; 8 bases align to TRBD1. Germline CDR1 reads SEHNR; CDR2 reads FQNEAQ (reference sequence). Trimming cost V 5 bases and J 2 bases; bases outside gene matches: 7. The CDR3 has 15 amino acids. The CDR3 region is CASSAWDRPNYGYTF. The CDR3, as DNA: TGTGCCAGCAGCGCCTGGGACAGGCCAAACTATGGCTACACCTTC.

This clone was recorded once. The chain uses TRBV12-3 or TRBV12-4 and TRBJ2-1; 7 positions agree with TRBD2. After removal of 6 bases from V and 9 bases from J, the junction contained 8 bases not matched to a gene. The CDR3 covers 13 residues. CDR3 sequence reads: CASRTRRESEQFF. For the CDR3, the DNA is TGTGCCAGCAGGACCCGGCGGGAGTCTGAGCAGTTCTTC.

This clone showed up just once. As DNA, the CDR3 is TGTGCCAGCAAACAGGGGGGCTATGGCTACACCTTC. This encodes CASKQGGYGYTF. This chain links TRBV12-3 or TRBV12-4 with TRBJ1-2; TRBD1 matches 8 bases. The ends lost 7 bases at V and 4 bases at J; junction bases unmatched: 2. CDR3 size: 12 residues.

This clone was seen more than once but under ten times. CDR3 protein: CASSGTGKRGGYTF. CDR3 DNA: TGTGCCAGTAGTGGGACAGGGAAGAGGGGAGGCTACACCTTC. The V call is TRBV19, the J call TRBJ1-2; TRBD1 matches at 9 bases. The ends lost 5 bases at V and 8 bases at J; junction bases unmatched: 9. The CDR3 contains 14 residues. Germline CDR1 LNHDA, CDR2 SQIVND (reference sequence).

This clone was recorded only once. The chain uses TRBV19 and TRBJ2-1; TRBD2 agrees at 10 bases. The CDR3 covers 15 residues. Germline CDR1 LNHDA, CDR2 SQIVND (reference sequence). With V trimmed by 3 bases and J by 2 bases, 1 base remained unmatched. CDR3 DNA: TGTGCCAGTAGTATCAGCGGGGGGGCCTACAATGAGCAGTTCTTC. This translates into CASSISGGAYNEQFF.

The chain combines TRBV13 with TRBJ2-3, with 15 bases that match TRBD2. CDR1 is PRHDT, CDR2 FYEKMQ, per germline (reference sequence). The V and J ends lost 8 bases and 6 bases, in that order; junction bases with no gene match: 6. The CDR3 length is 15 residues. CDR3 DNA sequence: TGTGCCAGCGGACTAGCGGGGGGGCCCGGGGATACGCAGTATTTT. Its translation: CASGLAGGPGDTQYF.

The V call is TRBV5-4, the J call TRBJ1-2; 7 bases match TRBD1. The junction had 4 bases not matched to a gene; V was cut back by 0 bases and J by 5 bases. Germline V gene lookup returns CDR1 SGHNT and CDR2 YYREEE (reference sequence). CDR3 length: 14 residues. This chain's CDR3 is CASSLVQGQYGYTF. The CDR3 coding sequence is TGTGCCAGCAGCTTGGTACAGGGGCAATATGGCTACACCTTC. Full variable domain (rest looked up from reference TRBV5-4 and TRBJ1-2): ETGVTQSPTHLIKTRGQQVTLRCSSQSGHNTVSWYQQALGQGPQFIFQYYREEENGRGNFPPRFSGLQFPNYSSELNVNALELDDSALYLCASSLVQGQYGYTFGSGTRLTVV.

The J gene is TRBJ1-2, the V gene TRBV18; D is unresolved. CDR1 and CDR2 from the germline V gene are KGHSH and LQKENI. The CDR3 covers 15 residues. Trimming left V 2 bases short and J 0 bases short, with 10 bases between. The CDR3 reads CASSPIRQPNYGYTF. For the CDR3, the DNA is TGTGCCAGCTCACCAATCCGACAACCTAACTATGGCTACACCTTC. The full variable domain, its missing parts supplied by reference TRBV18 and TRBJ1-2, is NAGVMQNPRHLVRRRGQEARLRCSPMKGHSHVYWYRQLPEEGLKFMVYLQKENIIDESGMPKERFSAEFPKEGPSILRIQQVVRGDSAAYFCASSPIRQPNYGYTFGSGTRLTVV.

The chain uses TRBV30 and TRBJ2-7; 9 bases map to TRBD1. The V and J ends lost 0 bases and 2 bases, in that order; junction bases with no gene match: 5. CDR1 and CDR2 from the germline V gene are GTSNPN and SVGIG (reference sequence). The CDR3 runs 15 residues. This CDR3 reads CAWSVWGTGTYEQYF. CDR3 sequence (DNA): TGTGCCTGGAGTGTATGGGGGACAGGGACCTACGAGCAGTACTTC. The variable domain in full, with the rest retrieved from reference TRBV30 and TRBJ2-7, is SQTIHQWPATLVQPVGSPLSLECTVEGTSNPNLYWYRQAAGRGLQLLFYSVGIGQISSEVPQNLSASRPQDRQFILSSKKLLLSDSGFYLCAWSVWGTGTYEQYFGPGTRLTVT.